What follows describes a single TCR beta chain. The antigen is unknown. These data belong to a study of Ad26.COV2.S vaccination and SARS-CoV-2 variants. As to treatment: approximately 18 received Ad26.COV2.S at low or high dose, single or two shots; 5 received placebo; per-sample allocation not given. Material that was analyzed had been drawn on day 63 after the first vaccine or placebo injection. This table comes from immunoSEQ multiplex PCR, and its TCRdb copy is limited to in-frame clones, with some not included. The sample holds 400,000 to 450,000 clones; 90% are singletons and the top ten take less than 5.5%. Findings and limits, study-wide: Recipients given vaccine exceeded placebo recipients in spike-specific TCR breadth.

Sequences were derived from peripheral blood, sampled in a trial of Ad26.COV2.S vaccine versus placebo. This clonotype was obtained from a person between 18 and 65 years old who received the Ad26.COV2.S COVID-19 vaccine or a placebo.

CDR3 in amino acids: CASGEDGSYNEQFF. CDR3 sequence (DNA): TGTGCCAGCGGTGAGGATGGATCCTACAATGAGCAGTTCTTC. V is TRBV9 and J is TRBJ2-1; D remains unclear. CDR3 size: 14 residues. V lost 7 bases, J lost 1 base, and 12 bases lay in between. Germline V gene data show CDR1 as SGDLS and CDR2 as YYNGEE.